The rows below give T cell receptor beta chains drawn from one sample of a study of T cell changes during pregnancy in multiple sclerosis. Clones were sequenced by immunoSEQ multiplex PCR, and TCRdb holds only the in-frame ones, with some missing. The table includes some 49,000 clones, around 87% detected once. Sequenced material: peripheral blood, taken after pregnancy. The receptors come from a female donor in good health, enrolled as a control in a pregnancy study. The CDR3 runs from the conserved cysteine through the conserved F or W. Fields, in order: clone size, J gene, V gene, D gene, CDR3 protein, CDR3 DNA. D genes are given only for firm matches. Part of the rows lack a size; the others show once, few, many or a class for expanded clones.

>-|TRBJ2-3|TRBV11-2|-
CASSAFGERQYF
TGTGCCAGCAGCGCATTTGGGGAGAGGCAGTATTTT
>-|TRBJ1-6|TRBV2|-
CASSVPGRNSPLHF
TGTGCCAGCAGTGTGCCAGGTAGAAATTCACCCCTCCACTTT
>-|TRBJ1-3|TRBV6-7|TRBD1
CASSLRGQGARGNTIYF
TGTGCCAGCAGCCTAAGGGGACAGGGGGCGCGAGGAAACACCATATATTTT
>-|TRBJ2-3|TRBV5-4|TRBD2
CASSYAGGSGDTQYF
TGTGCCAGCAGCTATGCGGGGGGCTCCGGGGATACGCAGTATTTT
>-|TRBJ2-7|TRBV30|TRBD1
CAWRRGQGAGAF
TGTGCCTGGAGGAGGGGACAGGGTGCTGGGGCCTTC
>once|TRBJ1-1|TRBV2|-
CAIPQGIAEAFF
TGTGCCATCCCTCAGGGGATCGCTGAAGCTTTCTTT
>-|TRBJ1-1|TRBV28|-
CASSLRPPGQGAFF
TGTGCCAGTTCCTTAAGACCACCGGGACAAGGGGCTTTCTTT
>-|TRBJ1-1|TRBV29-1|-
CSVVQGPRNTEAFF
TGCAGCGTAGTACAGGGTCCAAGGAACACTGAAGCTTTCTTT
>-|TRBJ2-3|TRBV28|TRBD1
CASSRDRGGGIDTQYF
TGTGCCAGCAGCCGGGACAGGGGAGGAGGAATAGATACGCAGTATTTT
>-|TRBJ2-3|TRBV19|TRBD2
CASIEGSGITDTQYF
TGTGCCAGTATCGAGGGGAGCGGGATCACAGATACGCAGTATTTT
>once|TRBJ1-1|TRBV5-6|-
CASSLRGQALMNTEAFF
TGTGCCAGCAGCTTGAGAGGGCAGGCCTTGATGAACACTGAAGCTTTCTTT
>-|TRBJ2-2|TRBV5-1|-
CASSPGGKNTGELFF
TGCGCCAGCAGCCCCGGGGGTAAAAACACCGGGGAGCTGTTTTTT
>-|TRBJ2-2|TRBV4-3|TRBD2
CASSQEPSGGTGELFF
TGCGCCAGCAGCCAAGAGCCTAGCGGGGGGACCGGGGAGCTGTTTTTT
>-|TRBJ2-5|TRBV7-2|-
CASSLEVAGSQETQYF
TGTGCCAGCAGCTTAGAGGTGGCAGGGTCCCAAGAGACCCAGTACTTC
>-|TRBJ2-3|TRBV6-4|TRBD2
CASTETSEPTDTQYF
TGTGCCAGCACTGAGACTAGCGAGCCCACAGATACGCAGTATTTT
>-|TRBJ2-7|TRBV18|-
CASSPQGSPYEQYF
TGTGCCAGCTCACCTCAGGGCAGCCCCTACGAGCAGTACTTC
>few|TRBJ1-2|TRBV19|-
CASTLENYGYTF
TGTGCCAGTACCCTAGAGAACTATGGCTACACCTTC
>-|TRBJ2-1|TRBV10-3|-
CAITSKYGGPYNEQFF
TGTGCCATCACCTCCAAGTACGGAGGGCCCTACAATGAGCAGTTCTTC
>-|TRBJ1-1|TRBV9|TRBD1
CASSAEDRGEAFF
TGTGCCAGCAGCGCAGAGGACAGGGGTGAAGCTTTCTTT
>-|TRBJ1-2|TRBV6-5|-
CASTGTGNGYTF
TGTGCCAGCACCGGAACAGGGAACGGCTACACCTTC
>-|TRBJ1-1|TRBV6-4|TRBD1
CASSSGTANTEAFF
TGTGCCAGCAGTTCCGGGACAGCGAACACTGAAGCTTTCTTT
>-|TRBJ1-1|TRBV2|-
CASSVVGGPTGAFF
TGTGCCAGCAGCGTCGTGGGGGGACCCACCGGAGCTTTCTTT
>-|TRBJ2-5|TRBV9|-
CASSAGVQETQYF
TGTGCCAGCAGCGCAGGGGTGCAAGAGACCCAGTACTTC
>-|TRBJ1-1|TRBV5-1|-
CASSLAIKNGDTEAFF
TGCGCCAGCAGCTTGGCCATTAAAAACGGGGACACTGAAGCTTTCTTT
>-|TRBJ1-2|TRBV6-4|TRBD1
CASSEKQGANYGYTF
TGTGCCAGCAGTGAAAAACAGGGGGCTAACTATGGCTACACCTTC
>-|TRBJ2-7|TRBV29-1|-
CSVQPREPPYEQYF
TGCAGCGTTCAGCCCCGGGAGCCCCCCTACGAGCAGTACTTC
>-|TRBJ2-4|TRBV21-1|-
CASSGVLAKNIQYF
TGTGCCAGCTCCGGGGTCCTAGCCAAAAACATTCAGTACTTC
>-|TRBJ2-1|TRBV2|TRBD2
CASSRRPSGEQFF
TGTGCCAGCAGTCGGCGGCCTAGCGGTGAGCAGTTCTTC
>-|TRBJ2-7|TRBV5-6|TRBD1
CASSFRDRAVYEQYF
TGTGCCAGCAGCTTCCGGGACAGGGCGGTCTACGAGCAGTACTTC
>-|TRBJ2-7|TRBV5-6|-
CASSLLGGREGSYEQYF
TGTGCCAGCAGCTTGTTAGGAGGGCGAGAAGGGTCCTACGAGCAGTACTTC
>-|TRBJ2-7|TRBV7-2|TRBD1
CASSYRTGANEQYF
TGTGCCAGCAGCTACCGGACAGGGGCTAACGAGCAGTACTTC
>-|TRBJ1-5|TRBV15|-
CATSRRGFQPQHF
TGTGCCACCAGCCGCCGGGGGTTTCAGCCCCAGCATTTT
>-|TRBJ1-2|TRBV6-5|-
CATYRDPNYGYTF
TGTGCCACTTACAGGGACCCTAACTATGGCTACACCTTC
>-|TRBJ2-4|TRBV4-2|TRBD1
CASSQRQGGVNIQYF
TGTGCCAGCAGCCAGCGACAGGGTGGTGTAAACATTCAGTACTTC
>-|TRBJ2-7|TRBV27|TRBD2
CASSGGVGAGAVHEQYF
TGTGCCAGCAGTGGGGGGGTAGGGGCGGGAGCCGTCCACGAGCAGTACTTC
>-|TRBJ2-3|TRBV5-4|TRBD2
CASSLGGGLTDTQYF
TGTGCCAGCAGCTTGGGCGGGGGGCTCACAGATACGCAGTATTTT
>-|TRBJ1-1|TRBV7-3|-
CASSSQGQFEAFF
TGTGCCAGCAGCTCACAAGGACAGTTTGAAGCTTTCTTT
>-|TRBJ2-2|TRBV19|TRBD2
CASSETSGVNTGELFF
TGTGCCAGTAGTGAGACTAGCGGGGTTAACACCGGGGAGCTGTTTTTT
>once|TRBJ1-2|TRBV28|-
CASSWRGSSYGYTF
TGTGCCAGCAGTTGGCGGGGGTCGAGCTATGGCTACACCTTC
>-|TRBJ2-1|TRBV4-3|TRBD2
CASSQGAGRNYNEQFF
TGCGCCAGCAGCCAAGGAGCGGGGAGAAACTACAATGAGCAGTTCTTC
>-|TRBJ1-1|TRBV6-5|-
CASSFGENTEAFF
TGTGCCAGCAGCTTCGGTGAGAACACTGAAGCTTTCTTT
>-|TRBJ1-3|TRBV7-3|-
CASSPQGISGNTIYF
TGTGCCAGCAGCCCCCAGGGGATATCTGGAAACACCATATATTTT
>many|TRBJ2-1|TRBV4-3|TRBD2
CASSQGTSGSYNEQFF
TGCGCCAGCAGCCAAGGCACTAGCGGGAGCTACAATGAGCAGTTCTTC
>-|TRBJ2-7|TRBV28|-
CASSGEKRTYEQYF
TGTGCCAGCAGTGGCGAGAAGCGAACCTACGAGCAGTACTTC
>-|TRBJ2-7|TRBV13|-
CASSPQGLYEQYF
TGTGCCAGCAGCCCTCAGGGCTTATACGAGCAGTACTTC
>-|TRBJ2-4|TRBV21-1|-
CASIPIGLAGGNLAKNIQYF
TGTGCCAGCATCCCCATCGGGCTAGCGGGAGGAAACCTAGCCAAAAACATTCAGTACTTC
>-|TRBJ2-7|TRBV27|TRBD2
CASSSGQIPGLAGGPREQYF
TGTGCCAGCAGTTCGGGACAGATTCCGGGACTAGCGGGAGGGCCGAGAGAGCAGTACTTC
>-|TRBJ2-7|TRBV5-3|TRBD1
CARSPGTATFQYF
TGTGCCAGAAGCCCAGGGACAGCAACTTTCCAGTACTTC
>-|TRBJ2-7|TRBV7-8|-
CASSLLARVSYEQYF
TGTGCCAGCAGCTTACTAGCGCGCGTCTCCTACGAGCAGTACTTC
>-|TRBJ2-2|TRBV6-6|-
CASTRANTGELFF
TGTGCCAGCACCAGGGCGAACACCGGGGAGCTGTTTTTT
>-|TRBJ1-6|TRBV7-2|TRBD1
CASSRSRDRGFSPLHF
TGTGCCAGCAGCCGAAGCCGGGACAGGGGGTTCTCACCCCTCCACTTT
>-|TRBJ2-7|TRBV4-2|-
CASSQVAPRRQAETPEQYF
TGTGCCAGCAGCCAAGTCGCCCCCCGAAGGCAGGCCGAGACCCCCGAGCAGTACTTC
>-|TRBJ2-7|TRBV5-4|TRBD2
CASSPAGGLSYEQYF
TGTGCCAGCAGTCCAGCGGGGGGGCTCTCCTACGAGCAGTACTTC
>-|TRBJ1-2|TRBV28|-
CASSLDRSNYGYTF
TGTGCCAGCAGTCTTGACAGGTCTAACTATGGCTACACCTTC
>-|TRBJ2-7|TRBV6-6|TRBD1
CASTHRTGNEQYF
TGTGCCAGCACCCACAGGACAGGGAACGAGCAGTACTTC
>-|TRBJ2-3|TRBV28|TRBD2
CATHLAGGPRDTQYF
TGTGCCACTCACTTAGCGGGAGGGCCTAGAGATACGCAGTATTTT
>-|TRBJ2-2|TRBV19|TRBD2
CASSIVGLAGANTGELFF
TGTGCCAGTAGTATAGTAGGACTAGCGGGCGCGAACACCGGGGAGCTGTTTTTT
>-|TRBJ1-1|TRBV11-3|-
CASSRTGENTEAFF
TGTGCCAGCAGCCGTACCGGGGAGAACACTGAAGCTTTCTTT
>once|TRBJ2-7|TRBV18|TRBD1
CASSPIATGGYEQYF
TGTGCCAGCTCACCAATCGCGACAGGGGGCTACGAGCAGTACTTC
>-|TRBJ2-2|TRBV11-2|TRBD2
CASRHIAGGPTGELFF
TGTGCCAGCCGCCACATAGCGGGGGGGCCCACCGGGGAGCTGTTTTTT